The rows below give T cell receptor beta chains drawn from one sample of a study of T cell repertoires in cytomegalovirus infection. For these TCRs, the target antigens are not known. TCRdb independently ran MiXCR on the reads; one entry per CDR3 protein. The data hold roughly 200,000 distinct CDR3 sequences, with about 39% observed a single time. The sample was CD8+ T cells from cultured PBMCs, taken from culture after CMV antigen stimulation. Receptors originate from a human donor in good health (CMV status not recorded). Some clones in this sample may be carry-over from other donors' samples. Both conserved end residues are part of each CDR3. Fields, in order: clone size, V gene, D gene, CDR3 protein. The D gene is left open where the match is weak. Clone size is stated in some rows and not others, as once, few, many or a class when expanded.

clone_size: NA; v_call: TRBV4-1; d_call: NA; cdr3_aa: CASSQDRTAFYNEQFF
clone_size: many; v_call: TRBV12-3/TRBV12-4; d_call: TRBD1; cdr3_aa: CASSYGQGPILNTEAFF
clone_size: few; v_call: TRBV12-3/TRBV12-4; d_call: TRBD1; cdr3_aa: CASSANRGGSPLHF
clone_size: NA; v_call: TRBV29-1; d_call: TRBD2; cdr3_aa: CSVEDGLAGAYEQYF
clone_size: NA; v_call: TRBV27; d_call: NA; cdr3_aa: CASSSTRQAGRTQYF
clone_size: once; v_call: TRBV18; d_call: TRBD2; cdr3_aa: CASSPDTSDEQYF
clone_size: NA; v_call: TRBV7-9; d_call: NA; cdr3_aa: CASSLARERGEQFF
clone_size: few; v_call: TRBV20-1; d_call: TRBD1; cdr3_aa: CSARGPGGQGDPNQPQHF
clone_size: many; v_call: TRBV7-8; d_call: NA; cdr3_aa: CASSLKRLTDTQYF
clone_size: NA; v_call: TRBV7-9; d_call: NA; cdr3_aa: CATNRASEGGLYEQFF
clone_size: NA; v_call: TRBV27; d_call: NA; cdr3_aa: CASSPTLSSYNSPLHF
clone_size: few; v_call: TRBV12-3/TRBV12-4; d_call: TRBD2; cdr3_aa: CASSPARTSGATYEQYF
clone_size: NA; v_call: TRBV10-3; d_call: NA; cdr3_aa: CAISERPGPNTEAFF
clone_size: many; v_call: TRBV7-6; d_call: NA; cdr3_aa: CASSLASLATGELFF
clone_size: NA; v_call: TRBV7-6; d_call: NA; cdr3_aa: CASSPDRYEQYF